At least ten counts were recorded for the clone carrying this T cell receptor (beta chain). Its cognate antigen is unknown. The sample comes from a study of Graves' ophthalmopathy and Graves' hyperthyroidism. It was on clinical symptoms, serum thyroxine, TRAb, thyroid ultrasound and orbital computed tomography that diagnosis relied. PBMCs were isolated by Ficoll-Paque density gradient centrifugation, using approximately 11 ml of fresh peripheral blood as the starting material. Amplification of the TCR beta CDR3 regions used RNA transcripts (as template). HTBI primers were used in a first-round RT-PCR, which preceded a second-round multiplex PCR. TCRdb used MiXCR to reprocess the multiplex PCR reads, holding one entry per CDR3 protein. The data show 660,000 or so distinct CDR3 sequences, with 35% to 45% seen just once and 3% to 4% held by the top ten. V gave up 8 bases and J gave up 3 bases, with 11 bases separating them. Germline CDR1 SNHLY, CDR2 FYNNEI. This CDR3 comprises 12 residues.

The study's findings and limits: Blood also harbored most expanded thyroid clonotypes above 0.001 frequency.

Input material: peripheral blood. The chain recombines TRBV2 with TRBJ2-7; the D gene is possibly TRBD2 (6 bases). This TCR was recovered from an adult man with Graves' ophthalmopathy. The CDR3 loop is CASGEVHYEQYF. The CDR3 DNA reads TGTGCCAGCGGGGAGGTTCACTACGAGCAGTACTTC.